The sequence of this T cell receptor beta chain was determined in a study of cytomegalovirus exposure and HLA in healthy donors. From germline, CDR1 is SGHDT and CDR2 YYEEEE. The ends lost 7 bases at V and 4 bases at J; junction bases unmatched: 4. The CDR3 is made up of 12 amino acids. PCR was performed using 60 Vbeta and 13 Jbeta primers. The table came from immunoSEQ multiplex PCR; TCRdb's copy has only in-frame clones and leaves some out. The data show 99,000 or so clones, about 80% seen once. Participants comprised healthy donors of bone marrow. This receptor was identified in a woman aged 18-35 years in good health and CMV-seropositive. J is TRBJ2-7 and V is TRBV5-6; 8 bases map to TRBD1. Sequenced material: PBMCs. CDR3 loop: CASGDRYYEQYF. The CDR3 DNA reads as TGTGCCAGCGGGGACAGGTATTACGAGCAGTACTTC.